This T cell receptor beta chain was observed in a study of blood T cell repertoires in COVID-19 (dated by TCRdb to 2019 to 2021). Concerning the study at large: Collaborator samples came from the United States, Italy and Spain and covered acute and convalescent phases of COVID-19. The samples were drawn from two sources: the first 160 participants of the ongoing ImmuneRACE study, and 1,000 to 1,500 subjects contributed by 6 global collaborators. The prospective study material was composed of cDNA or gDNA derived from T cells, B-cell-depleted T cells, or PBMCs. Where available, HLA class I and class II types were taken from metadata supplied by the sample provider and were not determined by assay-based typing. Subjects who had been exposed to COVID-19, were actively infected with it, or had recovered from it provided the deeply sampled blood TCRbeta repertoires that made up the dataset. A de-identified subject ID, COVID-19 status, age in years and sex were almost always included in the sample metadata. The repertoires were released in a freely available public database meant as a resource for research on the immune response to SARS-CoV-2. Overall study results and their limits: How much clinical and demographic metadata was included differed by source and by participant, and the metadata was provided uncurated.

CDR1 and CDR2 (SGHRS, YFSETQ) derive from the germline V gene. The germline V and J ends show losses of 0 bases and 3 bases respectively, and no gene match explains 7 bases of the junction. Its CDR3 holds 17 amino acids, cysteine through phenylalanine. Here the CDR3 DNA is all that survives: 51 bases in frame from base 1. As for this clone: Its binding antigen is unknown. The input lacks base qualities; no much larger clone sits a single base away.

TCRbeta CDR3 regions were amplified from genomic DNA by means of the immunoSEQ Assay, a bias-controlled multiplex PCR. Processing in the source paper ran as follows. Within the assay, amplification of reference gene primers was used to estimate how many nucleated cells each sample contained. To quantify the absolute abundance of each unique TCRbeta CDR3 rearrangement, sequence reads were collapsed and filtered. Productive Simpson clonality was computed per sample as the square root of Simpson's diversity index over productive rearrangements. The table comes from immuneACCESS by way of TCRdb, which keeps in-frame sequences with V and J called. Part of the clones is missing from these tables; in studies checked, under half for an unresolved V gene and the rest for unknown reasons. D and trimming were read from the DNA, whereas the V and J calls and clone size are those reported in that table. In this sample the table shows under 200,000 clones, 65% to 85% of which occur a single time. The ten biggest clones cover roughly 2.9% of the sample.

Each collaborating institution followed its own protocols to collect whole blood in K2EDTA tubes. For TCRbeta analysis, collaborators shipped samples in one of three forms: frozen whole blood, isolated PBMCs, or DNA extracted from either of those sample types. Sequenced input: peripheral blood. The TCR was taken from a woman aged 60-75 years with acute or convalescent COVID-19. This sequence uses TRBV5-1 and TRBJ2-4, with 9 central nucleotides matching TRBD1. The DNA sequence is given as TGCGCCAGCAGCTTGGGCCCCCCGACAGGGGGCAAAAACATTCAGTACTTC. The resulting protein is CASSLGPPTGGKNIQYF.